The rows below give T cell receptor beta chains drawn from one sample of a study of blood T cell repertoires in COVID-19. Measured with immunoSEQ multiplex PCR; TCRdb has only the in-frame clones, and not every one. Of 95,000 to 150,000 clones in the sample, over 80% were seen once. The sequencing sample was made of peripheral blood. The receptors come from a woman in her 70s with acute or convalescent COVID-19. The CDR3 runs from the conserved cysteine through the conserved F or W. The D gene is left open where the match is weak. Some rows have no size entry. The others give once, few or many, or a class for an expanded clone.

>NA|TRBJ1-1|TRBD1|TRBV7-2
CASSNRDRDRAFF
TGTGCCAGCAGCAACCGGGACAGGGATCGGGCTTTCTTT
>NA|TRBJ1-6|NA|TRBV10-3
CAIGDISNSPLHF
TGTGCCATCGGGGACATCTCGAATTCACCCCTCCACTTT
>NA|TRBJ2-7|TRBD1|TRBV4-1
CASSQYRDRGRYEQYF
TGCGCCAGCAGTCAGTACCGGGACAGGGGGAGATACGAGCAGTACTTC
>NA|TRBJ2-5|NA|TRBV3-1/TRBV3-2
CASSQGARETQYF
TGTGCCAGCAGCCAAGGGGCCCGGGAGACCCAGTACTTC
>NA|TRBJ2-3|NA|TRBV24-1
CATSTRGTDTQYF
TGTGCCACCAGTACACGGGGTACAGATACGCAGTATTTT
>NA|TRBJ2-1|TRBD2|TRBV6-5
CASSWGGNYNEQFF
TGTGCCAGCAGTTGGGGGGGGAACTACAATGAGCAGTTCTTC
>NA|TRBJ2-7|TRBD1|TRBV13
CASSTRTGIQVPYEQYF
TGTGCCAGCAGCACCCGGACAGGGATCCAGGTCCCCTACGAGCAGTACTTC
>NA|TRBJ2-1|TRBD2|TRBV4-1
CASSLRTSPRYNEQFF
TGCGCCAGCAGCCTCCGGACTAGTCCAAGGTACAATGAGCAGTTCTTC
>NA|TRBJ1-5|NA|TRBV19
CASSRQAVGQPQHF
TGTGCCAGTAGCCGACAGGCGGTTGGGCAGCCCCAGCATTTT
>NA|TRBJ2-7|TRBD1|TRBV6-6
CASRTAWTGENEQYF
TGTGCCAGCAGAACGGCCTGGACAGGGGAAAACGAGCAGTACTTC
>NA|TRBJ2-2|NA|TRBV2
CASSEWGVRTGELFF
TGTGCCAGCAGTGAATGGGGGGTAAGGACCGGGGAGCTGTTTTTT
>NA|TRBJ1-3|NA|TRBV21-1
CASSKGGGCGNTIYF
TGTGCCAGCAGCAAAGGCGGGGGGTGTGGAAACACCATATATTTT
>NA|TRBJ1-5|NA|TRBV19
CASSGGGTNQPQHF
TGTGCCAGTAGTGGGGGAGGGACAAATCAGCCCCAGCATTTT
>NA|TRBJ1-1|TRBD1|TRBV19
CASSIVPTTGANTEAFF
TGTGCCAGTAGTATAGTTCCAACGACAGGGGCGAACACTGAAGCTTTCTTT
>NA|TRBJ1-5|NA|TRBV2
CASSALESNQPQHF
TGTGCCAGCAGCGCTTTGGAGAGCAATCAGCCCCAGCATTTT
>NA|TRBJ1-3|TRBD1|TRBV19
CASTRTGGWSGNTIYF
TGTGCCAGTACCCGGACAGGGGGCTGGTCTGGAAACACCATATATTTT
>NA|TRBJ2-7|NA|TRBV19
CASSPGLSYEQYF
TGTGCCAGTAGCCCAGGGTTATCGTACGAGCAGTACTTC
>NA|TRBJ1-5|NA|TRBV2
CASNQQGDQPQHF
TGTGCCAGCAATCAACAGGGAGACCAGCCCCAGCATTTT
>NA|TRBJ1-6|NA|TRBV2
CASKQVDFPNSPLHF
TGTGCCAGCAAACAGGTAGACTTTCCCAATTCACCCCTCCACTTT
>NA|TRBJ2-7|TRBD1|TRBV29-1
CSVTGGISSYEQYF
TGCAGCGTAACAGGGGGTATTAGTTCCTACGAGCAGTACTTC
>NA|TRBJ2-7|TRBD1|TRBV19
CASSIVWDRESEQYF
TGTGCCAGTAGTATAGTATGGGACAGGGAAAGCGAGCAGTACTTC
>NA|TRBJ1-1|TRBD1|TRBV19
CASRRTGGQNTEAFF
TGTGCCAGTAGACGGACAGGGGGCCAAAACACTGAAGCTTTCTTT
>NA|TRBJ1-1|TRBD1|TRBV7-9
CASSLGTGLGNTEAFF
TGTGCCAGCAGCTTGGGGACAGGGCTGGGAAACACTGAAGCTTTCTTT
>NA|TRBJ1-1|NA|TRBV15
CATSRDPSIEAFF
TGTGCCACCAGCAGAGATCCGAGCATCGAAGCTTTCTTT
>NA|TRBJ1-5|NA|TRBV5-1
CASSLDSFQPQHF
TGCGCCAGCAGCTTGGACAGCTTTCAGCCCCAGCATTTT
>NA|TRBJ2-1|TRBD2|TRBV3-1/TRBV3-2
CASSQVIRTSGGPAYNEQFF
TGTGCCAGCAGCCAAGTTATCCGGACTAGCGGGGGCCCTGCCTACAATGAGCAGTTCTTC
>NA|TRBJ2-3|TRBD1|TRBV30
CAWSGQGADTQYF
TGTGCCTGGAGTGGACAGGGTGCAGATACGCAGTATTTT
>NA|TRBJ2-3|TRBD2|TRBV7-6
CASSLGSGDIDTQYF
TGTGCCAGCAGCTTGGGTAGCGGGGACATAGATACGCAGTATTTT
>NA|TRBJ1-2|NA|TRBV28
CASSTLSGGDGYTF
TGTGCCAGCAGTACACTATCGGGGGGAGATGGCTACACCTTC
>few|TRBJ1-5|NA|TRBV7-2
CASSLEGGRGQPQHF
TGTGCCAGCAGCTTAGAGGGAGGGAGGGGTCAGCCCCAGCATTTT
>NA|TRBJ1-2|NA|TRBV2
CASTSDRNYYGYTF
TGTGCCAGCACCTCGGACAGAAACTACTATGGCTACACCTTC
>NA|TRBJ2-1|NA|TRBV7-3
CASSPDRDYNEQFF
TGTGCCAGCAGCCCCGACAGAGACTACAATGAGCAGTTCTTC
>NA|TRBJ2-5|NA|TRBV30
CAWRGGAETQYF
TGTGCCTGGAGGGGGGGGGCAGAGACCCAGTACTTC
>few|TRBJ2-1|TRBD2|TRBV2
CASSGTGGNEQFF
TGTGCCAGCAGTGGAACCGGGGGGAATGAGCAGTTCTTC
>NA|TRBJ1-1|TRBD1|TRBV28
CASSSGQGRTTEAFF
TGTGCCAGCAGTTCAGGACAGGGGAGAACAACTGAAGCTTTCTTT
>NA|TRBJ2-3|NA|TRBV19
CASTPGVGLPDTQYF
TGTGCCAGTACCCCCGGGGTAGGGCTCCCAGATACGCAGTATTTT
>NA|TRBJ1-2|NA|TRBV24-1
CATSDLETGGYTF
TGTGCCACCAGTGATTTGGAAACGGGTGGCTACACCTTC
>NA|TRBJ2-7|TRBD1|TRBV27
CASSPGQEIYEQYF
TGTGCCAGCAGCCCCGGACAGGAGATCTACGAGCAGTACTTC
>NA|TRBJ1-4|NA|TRBV5-1
CASSLVRDAAGEKLFF
TGCGCCAGCAGCTTGGTCCGAGATGCCGCGGGGGAAAAACTGTTTTTT
>NA|TRBJ1-2|TRBD1|TRBV29-1
CSVARQGITYGYTF
TGCAGCGTTGCGCGACAGGGAATAACCTATGGCTACACCTTC
>NA|TRBJ2-7|TRBD1|TRBV10-2
CASSGGQVLYEQYF
TGCGCCAGCAGTGGGGGACAGGTCCTCTACGAGCAGTACTTC
>NA|TRBJ2-1|TRBD2|TRBV3-1/TRBV3-2
CASSQDGLELRLNEQFF
TGTGCCAGCAGCCAAGATGGACTAGAGCTCAGGCTCAATGAGCAGTTCTTC
>NA|TRBJ1-2|NA|TRBV28
CASSLGQYGYTF
TGTGCCAGCAGTTTGGGACAATACGGCTACACCTTC
>NA|TRBJ2-1|TRBD2|TRBV9
CASSVDTGTSALSYNEQFF
TGTGCCAGCAGCGTAGACACCGGGACTAGCGCTCTCTCCTACAATGAGCAGTTCTTC
>NA|TRBJ2-5|TRBD2|TRBV28
CASSHSGGPQETQYF
TGTGCCAGCAGTCATAGCGGGGGGCCTCAAGAGACCCAGTACTTC
>few|TRBJ2-2|NA|TRBV28
CASRPGTDREMVTGELFF
TGTGCCAGCAGACCCGGGACAGACCGGGAGATGGTCACCGGGGAGCTGTTTTTT
>few|TRBJ1-2|TRBD1|TRBV28
CATTDREDGYTF
TGTGCCACCACGGACAGGGAGGATGGCTACACCTTC
>NA|TRBJ1-1|NA|TRBV19
CASSISRGDTEAFF
TGTGCCAGTAGTATTTCCAGGGGAGACACTGAAGCTTTCTTT
>NA|TRBJ1-6|NA|TRBV30
CAWSIGVDNSPLHF
TGTGCCTGGAGTATAGGGGTGGATAATTCACCCCTCCACTTT